This paragraph covers one TCR beta chain sequence. Its antigen is unknown. Trimming left V 0 bases short and J 0 bases short, with 11 bases between. The CDR3 runs to 16 residues. Germline values: CDR1 LGHDT, CDR2 YNNKEL (reference sequence). These data are taken from a study of T cells in Graves' hyperthyroidism and ophthalmopathy. Notes on the study in general: Ophthalmopathy and stable hyperthyroidism were told apart by a 13 V-J model. The model foresaw ophthalmopathy a median 6.5 months prior to onset.

Uncontrolled infection, other autoimmune disease, pregnancy or lactation disqualified patients from enrolment. Diagnostic decisions used clinical symptoms, serum thyroxine and TRAb, thyroid ultrasound and orbital computed tomography. Regions amplified from RNA transcripts were the TCR beta CDR3 regions. HTBI primers were used for first-round RT-PCR of the TCR CDR3. Via MiXCR, TCRdb re-called the multiplex PCR reads, giving one row per CDR3 protein. Of 600,000 or so distinct CDR3 sequences in the sample, approximately 14% were seen once. The TCR originated in a woman between 45 and 65 years old with Graves' ophthalmopathy. The sequenced sample consisted of blood. V and J are TRBV3-1 and TRBJ1-2; D gene unclear. In nucleotides, the CDR3 is TGTGCCAGCAGCCAAGACTTGGCAACGGCTAACTATGGCTACACCTTC. Translating it yields CASSQDLATANYGYTF.